This TCR beta chain was sequenced during a study of cytomegalovirus exposure and HLA in healthy donors. PCR was performed using 60 Vbeta and 13 Jbeta primers. Profiled with immunoSEQ multiplex PCR; TCRdb holds only in-frame clones, not every one. The sample contains some 98,000 clones, 76% of which appear only once. The CDR3 is made up of 17 amino acids. Germline CDR1 KGHSH, CDR2 LQKENI. V lost 1 base, J lost 0 bases, and 13 bases lay in between. This clone was seen a handful of times. Its antigen is not known. Study results and limitations: Later on, analysis showed that most CMV-associated TCR beta chains appeared to be HLA-restricted.

The genes are TRBV18 and TRBJ1-5, with D hard to call. The sequencing input was PBMCs. The receptor was isolated from a middle-aged man in good health and CMV-seronegative. The chain's CDR3 is CASSPLPPDYSNQPQHF. For the CDR3, the DNA is TGTGCCAGCTCACCACTCCCCCCAGACTATAGCAATCAGCCCCAGCATTTT.